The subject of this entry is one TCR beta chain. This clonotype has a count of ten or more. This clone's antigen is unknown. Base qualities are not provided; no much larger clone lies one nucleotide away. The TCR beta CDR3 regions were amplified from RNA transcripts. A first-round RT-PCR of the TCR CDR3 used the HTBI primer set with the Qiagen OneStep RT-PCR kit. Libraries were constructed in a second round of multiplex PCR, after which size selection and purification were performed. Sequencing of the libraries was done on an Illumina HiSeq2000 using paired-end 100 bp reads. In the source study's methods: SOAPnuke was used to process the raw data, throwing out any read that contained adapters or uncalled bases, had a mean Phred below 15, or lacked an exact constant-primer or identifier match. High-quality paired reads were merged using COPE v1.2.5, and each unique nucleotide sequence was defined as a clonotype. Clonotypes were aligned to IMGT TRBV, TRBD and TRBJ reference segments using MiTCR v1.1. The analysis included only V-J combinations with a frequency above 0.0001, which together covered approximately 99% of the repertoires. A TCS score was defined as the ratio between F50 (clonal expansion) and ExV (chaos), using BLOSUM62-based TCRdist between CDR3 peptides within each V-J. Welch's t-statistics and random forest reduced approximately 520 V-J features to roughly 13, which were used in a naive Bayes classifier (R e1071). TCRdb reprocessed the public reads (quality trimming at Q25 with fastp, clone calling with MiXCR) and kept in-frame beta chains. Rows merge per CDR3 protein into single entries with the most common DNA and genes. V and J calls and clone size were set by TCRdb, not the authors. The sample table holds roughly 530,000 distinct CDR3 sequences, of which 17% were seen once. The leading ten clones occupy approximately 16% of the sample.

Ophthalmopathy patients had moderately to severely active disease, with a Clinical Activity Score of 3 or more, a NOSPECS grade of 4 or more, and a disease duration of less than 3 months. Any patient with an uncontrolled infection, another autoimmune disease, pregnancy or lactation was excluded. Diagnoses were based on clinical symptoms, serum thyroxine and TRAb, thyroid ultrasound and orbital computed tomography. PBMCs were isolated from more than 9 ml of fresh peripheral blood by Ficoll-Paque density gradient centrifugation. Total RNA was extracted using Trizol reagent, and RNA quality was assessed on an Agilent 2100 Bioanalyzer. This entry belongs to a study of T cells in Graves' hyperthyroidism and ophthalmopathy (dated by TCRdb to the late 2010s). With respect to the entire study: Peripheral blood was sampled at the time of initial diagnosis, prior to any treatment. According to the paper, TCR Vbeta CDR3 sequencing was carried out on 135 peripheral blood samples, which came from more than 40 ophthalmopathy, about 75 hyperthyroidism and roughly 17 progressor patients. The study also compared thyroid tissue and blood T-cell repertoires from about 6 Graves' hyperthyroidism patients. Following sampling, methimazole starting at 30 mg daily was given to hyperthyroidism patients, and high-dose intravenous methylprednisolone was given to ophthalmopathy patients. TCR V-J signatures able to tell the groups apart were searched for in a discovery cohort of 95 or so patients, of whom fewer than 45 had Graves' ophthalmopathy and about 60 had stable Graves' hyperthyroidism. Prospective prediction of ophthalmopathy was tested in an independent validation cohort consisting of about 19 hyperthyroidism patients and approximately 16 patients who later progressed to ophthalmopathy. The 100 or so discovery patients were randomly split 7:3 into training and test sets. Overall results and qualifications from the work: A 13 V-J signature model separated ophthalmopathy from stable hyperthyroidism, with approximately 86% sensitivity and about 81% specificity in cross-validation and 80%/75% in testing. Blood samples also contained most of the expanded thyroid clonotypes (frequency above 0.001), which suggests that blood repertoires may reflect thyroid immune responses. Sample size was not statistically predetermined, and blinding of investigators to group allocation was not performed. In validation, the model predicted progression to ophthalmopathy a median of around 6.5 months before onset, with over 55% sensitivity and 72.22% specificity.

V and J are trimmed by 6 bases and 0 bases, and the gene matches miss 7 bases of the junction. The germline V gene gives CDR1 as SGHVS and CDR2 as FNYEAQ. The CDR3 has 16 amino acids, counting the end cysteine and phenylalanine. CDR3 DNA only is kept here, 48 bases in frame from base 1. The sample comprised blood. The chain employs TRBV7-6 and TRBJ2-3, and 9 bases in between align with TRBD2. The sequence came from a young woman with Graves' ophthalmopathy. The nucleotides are TGTGCCAGCAGTACAGGGACTAGCCTCAGCACAGATACGCAGTATTTT. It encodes CASSTGTSLSTDTQYF.